This T cell receptor beta chain was observed in a study of long-term antiretroviral therapy in people with HIV. Study-wide results and limits: ART-treated samples gained diversity yet remained below transplant donor controls.

As concerns this clone: The antigen is not known.

Sequencing relied on immunoSEQ assay v3.0, run at survey level. Repertoires were generated with immunoSEQ multiplex PCR, while TCRdb's copy carries only in-frame clones and drops some. Of under 50,000 clones in the sample, roughly 93% are singletons; the top ten hold 2.2%. The J segment lost 5 bases and the V segment lost 8 bases, leaving 2 bases of the junction unmatched. Germline CDR1 is LNHDA and CDR2 is SQIVND (reference sequence). This CDR3 has 11 amino acids. No donor had fewer than one pre-ART PBMC sample or fewer than two post-ART PBMC samples. The study used samples holding about 1-10 million cryopreserved PBMC before DNA extraction.

The clonotype originates from a man aged 25-45 years with HIV. Sequencing was performed on unsorted PBMCs, taken 9 to 9.5 years after starting antiretroviral therapy. The chain employs TRBV19 and TRBJ1-1, with TRBD1 matching 7 bases. CDR3 coding DNA: TGTGCCAGTTTACAGGGGACTGAAGCTTTCTTT. Protein product: CASLQGTEAFF.